Many counts were recorded for the clone carrying this TCR beta chain. The antigen remains unidentified. Unique molecular identifiers tagged individual cDNA molecules. A single record per CDR3 protein comes from TCRdb applying MiXCR to the 5' RACE reads. The sample lists 20,000 to 25,000 distinct CDR3 sequences, roughly 5% occurring once. The germline V gene encodes CDR1 MNHEY and CDR2 SVGEGT. This CDR3 is 15 amino acids long. Trimming took 7 bases from V and 10 from J; bases not matched to a gene: 15. This specimen comes from a study of early T cells in non-severe SARS-CoV-2 infection. Study-level background: Alpha and beta chains were unpaired, from unsorted whole-blood bulk RNA.

Study conclusions and caveats: VDJdb-based matching was biased toward anti-spike CD8 responses and missed private and CD4 specificities.

The sample consisted of whole blood. The receptor's source is an adult who was a healthcare worker with PCR-confirmed SARS-CoV-2 infection or an uninfected control (not recorded which). This chain links TRBV6-2 or TRBV6-3 with TRBJ2-1; 8 bases match TRBD2. CDR3 nucleotides: TGTGCCAGCACCTACGGGCTAGCGGGTGTGTGGGAGCAGTTCTTC. This sequence encodes CASTYGLAGVWEQFF.